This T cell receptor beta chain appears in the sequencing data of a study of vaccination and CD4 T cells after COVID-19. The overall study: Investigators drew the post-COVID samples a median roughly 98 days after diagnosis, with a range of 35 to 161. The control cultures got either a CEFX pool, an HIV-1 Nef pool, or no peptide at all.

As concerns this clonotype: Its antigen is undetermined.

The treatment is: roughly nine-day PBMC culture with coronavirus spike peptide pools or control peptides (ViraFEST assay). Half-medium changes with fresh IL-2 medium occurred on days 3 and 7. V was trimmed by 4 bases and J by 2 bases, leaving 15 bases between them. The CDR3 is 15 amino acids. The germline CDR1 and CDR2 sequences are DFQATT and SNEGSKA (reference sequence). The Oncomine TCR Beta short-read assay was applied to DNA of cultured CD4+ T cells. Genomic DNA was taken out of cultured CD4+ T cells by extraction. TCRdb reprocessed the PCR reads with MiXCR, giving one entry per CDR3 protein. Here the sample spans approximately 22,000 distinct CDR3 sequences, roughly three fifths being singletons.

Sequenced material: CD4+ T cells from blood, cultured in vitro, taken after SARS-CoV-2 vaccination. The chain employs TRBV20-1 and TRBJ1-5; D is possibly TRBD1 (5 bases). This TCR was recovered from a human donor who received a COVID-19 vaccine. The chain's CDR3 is CSAMRGGRGNQPQHF. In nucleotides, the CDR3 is TGCAGTGCTATGCGGGGGGGGAGGGGCAATCAGCCCCAGCATTTT.